This passage covers 9 T cell receptor beta chains from one sample sequenced in a study of blood T cell repertoires in COVID-19. Repertoires were generated with immunoSEQ multiplex PCR, while TCRdb's copy carries only in-frame clones and drops some. The table lists around 160,000 clones, 70% to 90% of them singletons. The sample comprised peripheral blood. These receptors came from an older woman with COVID-19, enrolled during active disease.

A note on this clone: The same CDR3 is also encoded by other DNA sequences in this sample. This sequence joins TRBV7-3 and TRBJ1-3; D may be TRBD1 (5 bases). Trimming took 5 bases from V and 3 from J, leaving 14 bases between them. This CDR3 has 15 residues. CDR1 is SGHTA and CDR2 is FQGTGA in the germline V gene. CDR3 nucleotide sequence: TGTGCCAGCAGCCCTCAGGGAGGTCTTGGAAACACCATATATTTT. It encodes CASSPQGGLGNTIYF.

This clone was counted once. The rearrangement joins TRBV28 to TRBJ2-3; 7 nucleotides match TRBD1. J lost 3 bases, V lost 6 bases, and 6 bases had no gene match. This CDR3 is 14 amino acids long. Germline V gives CDR1 MDHEN, CDR2 SYDVKM. The CDR3 DNA is TGTGCCAGCAGCGCAGGGGGTGATACAGATACGCAGTATTTT. Translation gives CASSAGGDTDTQYF.

The V gene is TRBV7-6, the J gene TRBJ2-1; 9 nucleotides agree with TRBD1. Trimming removed 4 bases from V and 1 base from J; junction bases left unmatched: 5. Looked up from germline, CDR1 is SGHVS and CDR2 is FNYEAQ. This CDR3 comprises 16 residues. The CDR3 sequence: CASSSRQGDSYNEQFF. CDR3 nucleotides: TGTGCCAGCAGCTCTAGACAGGGGGATTCCTACAATGAGCAGTTCTTC. Full variable domain (remainder filled in from reference TRBV7-6 and TRBJ2-1): GAGVSQSPRYKVTKRGQDVALRCDPISGHVSLYWYRQALGQGPEFLTYFNYEAQQDKSGLPNDRFSAERPEGSISTLTIQRTEQRDSAMYRCASSSRQGDSYNEQFFGPGTRLTVL.

This rearrangement joins TRBV3-1 (or the pseudogene TRBV3-2) to TRBJ1-2; D perhaps matches TRBD1 (6 bases). The CDR3 extends over 18 amino acids. V shed 5 bases and J shed 1 base, with 23 bases lying between them. Looked up from germline, CDR1 is LGHDT and CDR2 is YNNKEL (reference sequence). Here the CDR3 reads CASSFSPGGRGFNYGYTF. CDR3 coding DNA: TGTGCCAGCAGCTTCTCACCGGGAGGGAGGGGGTTTAACTATGGCTACACCTTC.

This clone was seen more than once but under ten times. This chain uses TRBV13 with TRBJ1-6; 7 nucleotides match TRBD1. Trimming removed 5 bases from V and 7 bases from J; junction bases left unmatched: 8. The germline gives CDR1 PRHDT, CDR2 FYEKMQ (reference sequence). CDR3 length equals 15 residues. The chain's CDR3 is CASSTTGQMNSPLHF. As DNA, the CDR3 is TGTGCCAGCAGCACCACGGGACAGATGAATTCACCCCTCCACTTT.

The gene calls are TRBV6-6 and TRBJ1-5; 10 nucleotides line up with TRBD1. The length of the CDR3 is 14 residues. With 6 bases clipped from V and 2 bases from J, the junction kept 1 base outside the gene matches. In germline, CDR1 is MNHNY, CDR2 SVGAGI (reference sequence). CDR3 nucleotide sequence: TGTGCCAGCAGGGGGACAGGGGGCAATCAGCCCCAGCATTTT. Amino acids: CASRGTGGNQPQHF.

The genes are TRBV11-2 and TRBJ2-1; a weak D match, TRBD2 (6 bases). CDR3 length: 15 residues. Germline assignment: CDR1 SGHAT and CDR2 FQNNGV. V lost 6 bases to trimming and J lost 0 bases, with 12 bases between them. The CDR3 sequence: CASSSGLRSYNEQFF. The CDR3 nucleotides are TGTGCCAGCAGTTCTGGACTACGCTCCTACAATGAGCAGTTCTTC.

This rearrangement joins TRBV15 to TRBJ2-1, with TRBD2 as a possible D gene (6 bases). Germline V lookup: CDR1 LNHNV, CDR2 YYDKDF (reference sequence). The CDR3 extends over 15 amino acids. V lost 0 bases, J lost 4 bases, and 10 bases lay in between. CDR3 DNA sequence: TGTGCCACCAGCAGAGATTCTAGCGCTTACAATGAGCAGTTCTTC. It yields the protein CATSRDSSAYNEQFF.

The V gene is TRBV11-2, the J gene TRBJ2-7; 8 nucleotides align to TRBD1. Germline loops: CDR1 SGHAT, CDR2 FQNNGV. CDR3 length: 14 residues. Trimming cost V 5 bases and J 6 bases; bases outside gene matches: 9. The CDR3 region has the DNA TGTGCCAGCAGCCTCGGACAGGGATGGGCCGAGCAGTACTTC. Residues: CASSLGQGWAEQYF.